This T cell receptor (beta chain) derives from a study of T cells after yellow fever vaccination. Regarding this clonotype: Its specificity is not known.

TCRdb re-called the 5' RACE reads through MiXCR, storing one row per CDR3 protein. The sample holds approximately 510,000 distinct CDR3 sequences, 21% seen once. The study, taken as a whole, reports: Most clones from primary vaccination were detected again post-booster (approximately 97% CD4, around 90% CD8). Weaker, the secondary response had a peak occurring faster, on day 5 versus 15.

CDR3 length: 12 amino acids. V was trimmed by 6 bases and J by 7 bases, leaving 10 bases between them. Germline values: CDR1 MNHEY, CDR2 SVGAGI. The TCR sequence derives from a young man who received the YFV17D yellow fever vaccine. Sequences were derived from PBMCs, sampled 20 to 25 days after the first yellow fever vaccination. The chain joins TRBV6-5 to TRBJ1-5; weak D call: TRBD1 (5 bases). The CDR3 sequence: CASSQGRQPQHF. For the CDR3, the DNA is TGTGCCAGCAGCCAGGGTAGGCAGCCCCAGCATTTT.